These 30 T cell receptor beta chains originate from one sample sequenced in a study of cytomegalovirus exposure and HLA in healthy donors. The PCR used 60 Vbeta and 13 Jbeta primers. Sequencing used immunoSEQ multiplex PCR; TCRdb keeps in-frame clones, though not all of them. The repertoire holds approximately 110,000 clones, with 77% as singletons. Source material: PBMCs. These receptors were obtained from a woman in her thirties or forties in good health and CMV-seropositive.

This clone was seen a single time. This chain links TRBV5-4 with TRBJ2-7, with 7 nucleotides matching TRBD1. CDR1 and CDR2 (germline): SGHNT, YYREEE (reference sequence). The CDR3 extends over 13 amino acids. The V segment lost 4 bases and the J segment 2 bases; nucleotides outside the gene matches: 3. This CDR3 reads CASSPRGPYEQYF. The CDR3 coding sequence is TGTGCCAGCAGCCCGAGGGGGCCCTACGAGCAGTACTTC.

V usage is TRBV7-2 and J usage is TRBJ2-5, with D perhaps matching TRBD2 (5 bases). The CDR3 length is 16 residues. Between the trimmed V and J ends, which lost 2 bases and 1 base, there was a span of 14 bases. CDR1 is SGHTA and CDR2 is FQGNSA in the germline V gene. CDR3 bases: TGTGCCAGCAGCTTACTAGGAGTCGGGATCCAAGAGACCCAGTACTTC. Its translation: CASSLLGVGIQETQYF.

This chain links TRBV2 with TRBJ2-2, with 14 bases fitting TRBD2. V was pared by 6 bases and J by 2 bases, with 5 bases of the junction left unmatched. The CDR3 contains 17 residues. The germline gives CDR1 SNHLY, CDR2 FYNNEI. This CDR3 reads CASRRTSGGLNTGELFF. CDR3 nucleotides: TGTGCCAGCAGACGGACTAGCGGGGGGTTAAACACCGGGGAGCTGTTTTTT.

The chain couples TRBV5-1 to TRBJ2-3; 7 nucleotides agree with TRBD2. The V gene's germline CDR1 is SGHRS and CDR2 YFSETQ. The length of the CDR3 is 17 residues. V was clipped by 0 bases and J by 0 bases; unmatched bases: 7. The CDR3 DNA reads TGCGCCAGCAGCTTGGAGGGCGGGGGAGTTAGCACAGATACGCAGTATTTT. Protein product: CASSLEGGGVSTDTQYF.

Only a few counts were recorded for this clone. The rearrangement joins TRBV28 to TRBJ2-7; D remains ambiguous. The germline gives CDR1 MDHEN, CDR2 SYDVKM. The CDR3 extends over 16 amino acids. Between the trimmed V and J ends, which lost 6 bases and 3 bases, there was a span of 21 bases. CDR3 DNA sequence: TGTGCCAGCAGCCCTTCTCAGTCCGGGTTTGGCTACGAGCAGTACTTC. It codes for CASSPSQSGFGYEQYF.

The rearrangement joins TRBV27 to TRBJ1-2, with 9 bases matching TRBD1. CDR3 length equals 16 residues. V shed 2 bases, J shed 4 bases, and the junction held 8 bases outside the gene matches. Looked up from germline, CDR1 is MNHEY and CDR2 is SMNVEV (reference sequence). CDR3 coding DNA: TGTGCCAGCAGTTTAGCGGGACAGGGCACACTCTATGGCTACACCTTC. It yields the protein CASSLAGQGTLYGYTF.

V gene TRBV19 combines with J gene TRBJ1-1; TRBD1 matches at 7 bases. J gave up 6 bases and V 4 bases, and 5 bases lay outside the gene matches. Germline CDR1 LNHDA, CDR2 SQIVND (reference sequence). The CDR3 has 13 amino acids. In DNA, the CDR3 is TGTGCCAGTAGTAACCGACAGGGCCCTGAAGCTTTCTTT. As protein: CASSNRQGPEAFF.

The chain uses TRBV9 and TRBJ2-7; 7 bases map to TRBD1. Germline-derived CDR1 and CDR2 are SGDLS and YYNGEE. After removal of 3 bases from V and 4 bases from J, the junction contained 10 bases not matched to a gene. The CDR3 runs to 15 residues. The DNA for the CDR3 is TGTGCCAGCAGCGAGCGACCGGGACAGATATACGAGCAGTACTTC. Protein sequence: CASSERPGQIYEQYF.

This clone was detected a few times. This chain joins TRBV7-9 and TRBJ1-5; D is possibly TRBD1 (6 bases). The CDR3 is 13 amino acids. CDR1 is SEHNR and CDR2 is FQNEAQ in the germline V gene (reference sequence). Trimming stripped 1 base from V and 16 bases from J, with 17 bases between. This chain's CDR3 is CASSLGGGAPLHF. CDR3 DNA sequence: TGTGCCAGCAGCTTAGGGGGGGGCGCCCCGCTCCATTTT.

This rearrangement joins TRBV7-2 to TRBJ2-7; 12 bases line up with TRBD2. The germline gives CDR1 SGHTA, CDR2 FQGNSA. The trim removed 2 bases at V and 2 bases at J, leaving 4 bases unmatched. CDR3 size: 16 residues. As DNA, the CDR3 is TGTGCCAGCAGCTTACAGTCTAGCGGGGGGGCCTACGAGCAGTACTTC. Translated, it gives CASSLQSSGGAYEQYF.

The chain uses TRBV9 and TRBJ2-5, with 9 bases that match TRBD2. CDR3 length: 18 residues. With V trimmed by 3 bases and J by 4 bases, 16 bases remained unmatched. Germline loops: CDR1 SGDLS, CDR2 YYNGEE. The chain's CDR3 is CASSEGSGRSGSGETQYF. The CDR3 nucleotides read TGTGCCAGCAGCGAAGGTAGCGGGAGAAGTGGGTCGGGAGAGACCCAGTACTTC.

The genes are TRBV4-2 and TRBJ2-3; 8 positions agree with TRBD2. The CDR3 is made up of 15 amino acids. Germline CDR1 reads LGHNA; CDR2 reads YNFKEQ. The V and J ends lost 0 bases and 7 bases, in that order; junction bases with no gene match: 6. The CDR3 loop is CASSQDKRELYTQYF. CDR3 in DNA: TGTGCCAGCAGCCAAGATAAGCGGGAGCTTTATACGCAGTATTTT.

The chain combines TRBV28 with TRBJ1-2, with TRBD1 matching 12 bases. The V gene's germline CDR1 is MDHEN and CDR2 SYDVKM. This CDR3 is 17 amino acids long. The V gene end was trimmed by 8 bases and the J gene end by 4 bases; junction bases not matched to a gene: 14. CDR3 sequence: CASHGRDRGQGSYGYTF. CDR3 coding DNA: TGTGCCAGCCACGGAAGGGACAGGGGGCAGGGGAGCTATGGCTACACCTTC.

V usage is TRBV11-2 and J usage is TRBJ2-3, with 8 bases matching TRBD2. This CDR3 spans 16 amino acids. The V and J ends lost 5 bases and 3 bases, in that order; junction bases with no gene match: 10. From germline, CDR1 is SGHAT and CDR2 FQNNGV. The CDR3 spells CASSRGPGLGTDTQYF. Written as DNA, the CDR3 is TGTGCCAGCAGCCGAGGACCGGGACTAGGGACAGATACGCAGTATTTT.

The rearrangement uses TRBV29-1 and TRBJ2-4, with 7 bases that match TRBD1. This CDR3 region has 17 residues. The V gene end was trimmed by 6 bases and the J gene end by 0 bases; junction bases not matched to a gene: 14. In germline, CDR1 is SQVTM, CDR2 ANQGSEA. CDR3 sequence reads: CSVHPGQIWEAKNIQYF. CDR3 DNA sequence: TGCAGCGTACATCCGGGACAGATTTGGGAAGCCAAAAACATTCAGTACTTC.

V gene TRBV5-8 combines with J gene TRBJ2-3; 8 bases agree with TRBD1. The germline V gene has CDR1 SGHTS and CDR2 YDEGEE. V shed 5 bases, J shed 2 bases, and the junction held 7 bases outside the gene matches. The CDR3 is made up of 15 amino acids. The CDR3 bases are TGTGCCAGCAGGGTGAGGGACAGGTACACAGATACGCAGTATTTT. Translation: CASRVRDRYTDTQYF.

J is TRBJ1-6 and V is TRBV10-3; TRBD1 is a possible D gene (6 bases). The CDR3 contains 13 residues. V was trimmed by 5 bases and J by 7 bases, leaving 9 bases between them. Per the germline V gene, CDR1 is ENHRY and CDR2 is SYGVKD. This CDR3 reads CAISTGINSPLHF. The CDR3 DNA sequence: TGTGCCATCAGTACAGGGATCAATTCACCCCTCCACTTT.

The genes are TRBV28 and TRBJ2-7, with TRBD1 matching over 9 bases. Germline lookup yields CDR1 MDHEN and CDR2 SYDVKM. The CDR3 extends over 16 amino acids. Trimming removed 5 bases from V and 5 bases from J; junction bases left unmatched: 13. In nucleotides, the CDR3 is TGTGCCAGCAGTAGACAGGGGGGGGATGGTTTGAACGAGCAGTACTTC. It translates to CASSRQGGDGLNEQYF. Using reference TRBV28 and TRBJ2-7 for the parts outside the CDR3, the full variable domain is DVKVTQSSRYLVKRTGEKVFLECVQDMDHENMFWYRQDPGLGLRLIYFSYDVKMKEKGDIPEGYSVSREKKERFSLILESASTNQTSMYLCASSRQGGDGLNEQYFGPGTRLTVT.

The chain combines TRBV19 with TRBJ1-4; 7 bases line up with TRBD1. V lost 7 bases and J lost 4; bases outside the gene matches: 3. The CDR3 is 13 amino acids. CDR1 and CDR2 from the germline V gene are LNHDA and SQIVND (reference sequence). CDR3 coding DNA: TGTGCCAGTAAGGACAGGATTAATGAAAAACTGTTTTTT. Translation gives CASKDRINEKLFF. The full variable domain, in which reference TRBV19 and TRBJ1-4 provide the parts outside the CDR3, is DGGITQSPKYLFRKEGQNVTLSCEQNLNHDAMYWYRQDPGQGLRLIYYSQIVNDFQKGDIAEGYSVSREKKESFPLTVTSAQKNPTAFYLCASKDRINEKLFFGSGTQLSVL.

This chain links TRBV18 with TRBJ1-3; D ambiguous. Germline V CDR1 and CDR2: KGHSH, LQKENI. The CDR3 spans 14 residues. Trimming took off 3 bases at V and 1 base at J, with 7 bases between the two ends. The CDR3 region is CASSPTGSGNTIYF. CDR3 DNA sequence: TGTGCCAGCTCACCGACGGGTTCTGGAAACACCATATATTTT.

This clone was counted only a few times. The chain carries TRBV5-1 and TRBJ2-5, with TRBD2 identical over 9 bases. After removal of 4 bases from V and 5 bases from J, the junction contained 6 bases not matched to a gene. The CDR3 runs to 14 residues. CDR1 and CDR2 (germline): SGHRS, YFSETQ. CDR3 sequence: CASSISGREETQYF. The CDR3 DNA follows: TGCGCCAGCAGCATTAGCGGGAGAGAGGAGACCCAGTACTTC.

Comments on this clone: One junction end disagrees with the germline gene, perhaps due to a read error. This rearrangement joins TRBV19 to TRBJ1-2, with a tentative D call TRBD1 (6 bases). CDR3 size: 13 residues. Germline CDR1 reads LNHDA; CDR2 reads SQIVND (reference sequence). The CDR3 DNA reads TGTGCCAGTGCGACAGGCCAGAACTATGACTACACCTTC. Translated: CASATGQNYDYTF.

This clone was recorded only once. CDR3 DNA: TGTGCCAGCAGCTTGGGACAGGGCTACACCTTC. Translating it yields CASSLGQGYTF. V and J are TRBV11-2 and TRBJ1-2; 7 positions agree with TRBD1. The CDR3 consists of 11 residues. V lost 3 bases and J lost 8; bases outside the gene matches: 0. The germline V gene encodes CDR1 SGHAT and CDR2 FQNNGV.

The chain joins TRBV11-1 to TRBJ2-7; 10 positions match TRBD1. V shed 4 bases, J shed 3 bases, and the junction held 6 bases outside the gene matches. CDR1 SGHAT and CDR2 FQDESV come from the germline V gene (reference sequence). The CDR3 sequence is 15 residues long. The CDR3 sequence is CASSSRDRGGYEQYF. CDR3 DNA sequence: TGTGCCAGCAGCTCGAGGGACAGGGGAGGCTACGAGCAGTACTTC.

This clone was seen a few times. This rearrangement joins TRBV19 to TRBJ2-7; D remains unclear. CDR1 and CDR2 from the germline V gene are LNHDA and SQIVND (reference sequence). This CDR3 has 15 amino acids. Trimming cost V 8 bases and J 0 bases, with 17 bases left between them. As DNA, the CDR3 is TGTGCCAGTCGAGGATCAGCCAAAAGCTCCTACGAGCAGTACTTC. Its protein is CASRGSAKSSYEQYF.

The chain uses TRBV2 and TRBJ2-3; 8 nucleotides align to TRBD2. Germline CDR1 is SNHLY and CDR2 is FYNNEI. The CDR3 has 14 amino acids. With 0 bases clipped from V and 5 bases from J, the junction kept 1 base outside the gene matches. The CDR3 DNA is TGTGCCAGCAGTGAAGCGGGGACTAGAGATACGCAGTATTTT. Amino acids: CASSEAGTRDTQYF. Supplemented by reference TRBV2 and TRBJ2-3, the full variable domain reads EPEVTQTPSHQVTQMGQEVILRCVPISNHLYFYWYRQILGQKVEFLVSFYNNEISEKSEIFDDQFSVERPDGSNFTLKIRSTKLEDSAMYFCASSEAGTRDTQYFGPGTRLTVL.

The CDR3 sequence is CAWTNRTSGGAGQETQYF. As DNA, the CDR3 is TGTGCCTGGACCAACCGGACTAGCGGGGGGGCCGGGCAAGAGACCCAGTACTTC. V gene TRBV30 combines with J gene TRBJ2-5, with 15 bases identical to TRBD2. Germline values: CDR1 GTSNPN, CDR2 SVGIG (reference sequence). The CDR3 is 18 amino acids. J lost 2 bases, V lost 4 bases, and 11 bases had no gene match.

V gene TRBV19 combines with J gene TRBJ1-2; a possible D gene is TRBD1 (5 bases). The CDR3 is 12 amino acids. The V end lost 5 bases, the J end lost 9 bases, and 13 bases lay between the germline ends. CDR1 is LNHDA, CDR2 SQIVND, per germline (reference sequence). The CDR3, as DNA: TGTGCCAGTAGTTTTCTAGACAGAAGCTACACCTTC. Protein sequence: CASSFLDRSYTF.

V and J are TRBV4-3 and TRBJ2-1; 7 bases align to TRBD2. V lost 3 bases, J lost 0 bases, and 5 bases stayed unmatched. Germline V lookup: CDR1 LGHNA, CDR2 YSLEER. The CDR3 runs 16 residues. CDR3 in amino acids: CASSQSGASSYNEQFF. The CDR3 DNA reads as TGCGCCAGCAGCCAGAGCGGGGCTAGCTCCTACAATGAGCAGTTCTTC.

This clone was seen a handful of times. The chain recombines TRBV7-9 with TRBJ2-3, with D tentatively TRBD2 (5 bases). Between the trimmed V and J ends, which lost 10 bases and 0 bases, there was a span of 11 bases. CDR1 is SEHNR and CDR2 is FQNEAQ in the germline V gene (reference sequence). This CDR3 spans 13 amino acids. The chain's CDR3 is CATGGLSTDTQYF. The CDR3, as DNA: TGTGCCACAGGCGGGTTAAGCACAGATACGCAGTATTTT.